A selection of T cell receptor beta chains follows, all from one sample in a study of blood T cell repertoires in COVID-19. The table came from immunoSEQ multiplex PCR; TCRdb's copy has only in-frame clones and leaves some out. In the table there are 15,000 to 25,000 clones, more than 80% of which are singletons. Sequencing input: peripheral blood. These receptors were obtained from a woman in her forties or fifties with active COVID-19. The CDR3 runs from the conserved cysteine through the conserved F or W. A D gene is named only where the DNA matches it firmly. Rows may omit the clone size; those that give it use once, few, many or a size class.

len: 15; v_gene: TRBV9; d_gene: TRBD2; j_gene: TRBJ2-5; abundance: .; CDR3nt: TGTGCCAGCAGCGTAGCCACGGGGGGGCAGGAGACCCAGTACTTC; CDR3aa: CASSVATGGQETQYF
len: 14; v_gene: TRBV5-1; d_gene: .; j_gene: TRBJ2-7; abundance: .; CDR3nt: TGCGCCAGCAGCTTGGACACGGACAGAAACGAGCAGTACTTC; CDR3aa: CASSLDTDRNEQYF
len: 14; v_gene: TRBV6-6; d_gene: .; j_gene: TRBJ1-5; abundance: .; CDR3nt: TGTGCCAGCAGTTCAGGGCCCAGCAATCAGCCCCAGCATTTT; CDR3aa: CASSSGPSNQPQHF
len: 15; v_gene: TRBV27; d_gene: .; j_gene: TRBJ1-4; abundance: .; CDR3nt: TGTGCCAGCAGTGATCGGACAGCTCCACGAGAAAAACTGTTTTTT; CDR3aa: CASSDRTAPREKLFF
len: 18; v_gene: TRBV5-1; d_gene: .; j_gene: TRBJ2-6; abundance: .; CDR3nt: TGCGCCAGCGTCAGGGGCAGAGGGAACTACTCTGGGGCCAACGTCCTGACTTTC; CDR3aa: CASVRGRGNYSGANVLTF
len: 12; v_gene: TRBV12-3/TRBV12-4; d_gene: TRBD1; j_gene: TRBJ2-7; abundance: .; CDR3nt: TGTGCCAGCACGGGGACAGGGGTCGAGCAGTACTTC; CDR3aa: CASTGTGVEQYF
len: 14; v_gene: TRBV7-9; d_gene: .; j_gene: TRBJ1-1; abundance: .; CDR3nt: TGTGCCAGCAGCTTGTTGGGAGTCAACACTGAAGCTTTCTTT; CDR3aa: CASSLLGVNTEAFF
len: 13; v_gene: TRBV5-6; d_gene: .; j_gene: TRBJ2-7; abundance: .; CDR3nt: TGTGCCAGCAGCCTCGGGGTTTCCTACGAGCAGTACTTC; CDR3aa: CASSLGVSYEQYF
len: 17; v_gene: TRBV28; d_gene: TRBD1; j_gene: TRBJ1-2; abundance: .; CDR3nt: TGTGCCAGCAGTGGCCTTGGCAGGGGGAGAGCTAACTATGGCTACACCTTC; CDR3aa: CASSGLGRGRANYGYTF
len: 15; v_gene: TRBV24-1; d_gene: TRBD1; j_gene: TRBJ1-2; abundance: .; CDR3nt: TGTGCCACCAGTGATCGACGACAGGGTGGCTATGGCTACACCTTC; CDR3aa: CATSDRRQGGYGYTF
len: 17; v_gene: TRBV4-2; d_gene: TRBD1; j_gene: TRBJ2-1; abundance: few; CDR3nt: TGTGCCAGCAGCCAAGATATGGGGACAGGGCGAGGGAATGAGCAGTTCTTC; CDR3aa: CASSQDMGTGRGNEQFF
len: 15; v_gene: TRBV18; d_gene: .; j_gene: TRBJ1-3; abundance: .; CDR3nt: TGTGCCAGCTCACCTCTAGGGGACTCTGGAAACACCATATATTTT; CDR3aa: CASSPLGDSGNTIYF
len: 16; v_gene: TRBV30; d_gene: TRBD2; j_gene: TRBJ2-1; abundance: .; CDR3nt: TGTGCCTGGACCCTCTCACTAGCGGGAGTGAGCAATGAGCAGTTCTTC; CDR3aa: CAWTLSLAGVSNEQFF
len: 14; v_gene: TRBV4-1; d_gene: TRBD1; j_gene: TRBJ2-3; abundance: once; CDR3nt: TGCGCCAGCAGCCAAGGTGGGACAGGAGATACGCAGTATTTT; CDR3aa: CASSQGGTGDTQYF
len: 14; v_gene: TRBV24-1; d_gene: .; j_gene: TRBJ1-1; abundance: .; CDR3nt: TGTGCCACCAGTGATCCGAGGAACACTGGAGAAGCTTTCTTT; CDR3aa: CATSDPRNTGEAFF
len: 15; v_gene: TRBV11-2; d_gene: .; j_gene: TRBJ2-3; abundance: medium-sized; CDR3nt: TGTGCCAGCAGCTTAGGTGGGACTGACACAGATACGCAGTATTTT; CDR3aa: CASSLGGTDTDTQYF
len: 16; v_gene: TRBV18; d_gene: TRBD2; j_gene: TRBJ2-1; abundance: .; CDR3nt: TGTGCCAGCTCACCACCGAATAGCGGGGCCTACAATGAGCAGTTCTTC; CDR3aa: CASSPPNSGAYNEQFF
len: 15; v_gene: TRBV3-1/TRBV3-2; d_gene: TRBD2; j_gene: TRBJ2-7; abundance: .; CDR3nt: TGTGCCAGCAGCACCATGGGACTAGCTTCTGACGAGCAGTACTTC; CDR3aa: CASSTMGLASDEQYF
len: 13; v_gene: TRBV6-6; d_gene: .; j_gene: TRBJ2-7; abundance: .; CDR3nt: TGTGCCAGCGGCGGGACAGCACACTACGAGCAGTACTTC; CDR3aa: CASGGTAHYEQYF
len: 12; v_gene: TRBV19; d_gene: .; j_gene: TRBJ1-5; abundance: .; CDR3nt: TGTGCCAGTGGTGGGGCCAATCAGCCCCAGCATTTT; CDR3aa: CASGGANQPQHF
len: 14; v_gene: TRBV18; d_gene: TRBD1; j_gene: TRBJ1-2; abundance: .; CDR3nt: TGTGCCAGCTCACCAGGACAGGGGGCGCAGGGCTACACCTTC; CDR3aa: CASSPGQGAQGYTF
len: 15; v_gene: TRBV7-9; d_gene: .; j_gene: TRBJ2-5; abundance: once; CDR3nt: TGTGCCAGCAGCTCCCTCGGGAGTAAGGGGGAGACCCAGTACTTC; CDR3aa: CASSSLGSKGETQYF
len: 15; v_gene: TRBV7-9; d_gene: .; j_gene: TRBJ2-2; abundance: .; CDR3nt: TGTGCCAGCAGCTCCCGAGGCCCGAACACCGGGGAGCTGTTTTTT; CDR3aa: CASSSRGPNTGELFF
len: 14; v_gene: TRBV6-5; d_gene: .; j_gene: TRBJ2-7; abundance: few; CDR3nt: TGTGCCGGCTCCAACTCAGGTAGCTCCTACGAGCAGTACTTC; CDR3aa: CAGSNSGSSYEQYF
len: 14; v_gene: TRBV5-1; d_gene: .; j_gene: TRBJ2-3; abundance: .; CDR3nt: TGCGCCAGCAGCTTGCAGGGAAGCGCAGATACGCAGTATTTT; CDR3aa: CASSLQGSADTQYF
len: 15; v_gene: TRBV11-1; d_gene: .; j_gene: TRBJ2-5; abundance: .; CDR3nt: TGTGCCAGCAGCCCCCGAGGGCGTTTTCAAGAGACCCAGTACTTC; CDR3aa: CASSPRGRFQETQYF
len: 14; v_gene: TRBV5-1; d_gene: .; j_gene: TRBJ2-3; abundance: .; CDR3nt: TGCGCCAGCAGCTCCCAGCGGGGCACAGATACGCAGTATTTT; CDR3aa: CASSSQRGTDTQYF
len: 14; v_gene: TRBV28; d_gene: TRBD2; j_gene: TRBJ2-2; abundance: .; CDR3nt: TGTGCCAGCGGGGCTAGCGGGAACACCGGGGAGCTGTTTTTT; CDR3aa: CASGASGNTGELFF
len: 11; v_gene: TRBV27; d_gene: .; j_gene: TRBJ1-2; abundance: .; CDR3nt: TGTGCCACCAGCACTAACTATGGCTACACCTTC; CDR3aa: CATSTNYGYTF
len: 16; v_gene: TRBV7-3; d_gene: .; j_gene: TRBJ1-3; abundance: .; CDR3nt: TGTGCCAGCAGCTTAACCCCTCCAGGGTTCGGAAACACCATATATTTT; CDR3aa: CASSLTPPGFGNTIYF
len: 16; v_gene: TRBV24-1; d_gene: TRBD1; j_gene: TRBJ2-1; abundance: .; CDR3nt: TGTGCCACCAGTGATCCCCGACAGGGGGGAAAGAATGAGCAGTTCTTC; CDR3aa: CATSDPRQGGKNEQFF
len: 15; v_gene: TRBV9; d_gene: TRBD2; j_gene: TRBJ2-2; abundance: .; CDR3nt: TGTGCCAGCAGCCTAAGACTAGCGGGAGTCGGGGAGCTGTTTTTT; CDR3aa: CASSLRLAGVGELFF
len: 13; v_gene: TRBV30; d_gene: .; j_gene: TRBJ1-5; abundance: .; CDR3nt: TGTGCCTGGAGTAGGACAGGCAATCAGCCCCAGCATTTT; CDR3aa: CAWSRTGNQPQHF
len: 13; v_gene: TRBV10-3; d_gene: .; j_gene: TRBJ2-1; abundance: .; CDR3nt: TGTGCCATCAGTGAGTCGGTCCGGTATGAGCAGTTCTTC; CDR3aa: CAISESVRYEQFF
len: 16; v_gene: TRBV19; d_gene: TRBD1; j_gene: TRBJ1-2; abundance: .; CDR3nt: TGTGCCAGTAGTTATTCGGGACAGGGTATTTTCTATGGCTACACCTTC; CDR3aa: CASSYSGQGIFYGYTF
len: 13; v_gene: TRBV3-1/TRBV3-2; d_gene: TRBD1; j_gene: TRBJ2-7; abundance: .; CDR3nt: TGTGCCAGCAGCCAAGGGACAGGGACCGAGCAGTACTTC; CDR3aa: CASSQGTGTEQYF
len: 13; v_gene: TRBV29-1; d_gene: TRBD2; j_gene: TRBJ2-1; abundance: .; CDR3nt: TGCAGCGTTGTAGCGGGAGGGCCCCATGAGCAGTTCTTC; CDR3aa: CSVVAGGPHEQFF
len: 14; v_gene: TRBV27; d_gene: .; j_gene: TRBJ2-1; abundance: .; CDR3nt: TGTGCCAGCAGTTGGGAGTCGGCCTACAATGAGCAGTTCTTC; CDR3aa: CASSWESAYNEQFF
len: 15; v_gene: TRBV10-3; d_gene: .; j_gene: TRBJ1-5; abundance: .; CDR3nt: TGTGCCCCTGCTCCCGGGGTAGGAAGCAATCAGCCCCAGCATTTT; CDR3aa: CAPAPGVGSNQPQHF
len: 13; v_gene: TRBV6-1; d_gene: .; j_gene: TRBJ2-1; abundance: .; CDR3nt: TGTGCCAGCAGTGAAGCCGCGGATTTCGAGCAGTTCTTC; CDR3aa: CASSEAADFEQFF
len: 13; v_gene: TRBV5-1; d_gene: .; j_gene: TRBJ2-5; abundance: .; CDR3nt: TGCGCCAGCAGCTTGGCGGGTTTAGGGACCCAGTACTTC; CDR3aa: CASSLAGLGTQYF
len: 14; v_gene: TRBV6-1; d_gene: .; j_gene: TRBJ2-3; abundance: once; CDR3nt: TGTGCCAGCAGTGAAGCGCAGAACAGAGATACGCAGTATTTT; CDR3aa: CASSEAQNRDTQYF
len: 15; v_gene: TRBV18; d_gene: .; j_gene: TRBJ2-5; abundance: once; CDR3nt: TGTGCCAGCTCACGTCGCGTACAGTTGCAAGAGACCCAGTACTTC; CDR3aa: CASSRRVQLQETQYF
len: 14; v_gene: TRBV7-3; d_gene: .; j_gene: TRBJ2-2; abundance: .; CDR3nt: TGTGCCAGCAGCTTAACCAAGAACACCGGGGAGCTGTTTTTT; CDR3aa: CASSLTKNTGELFF
len: 16; v_gene: TRBV2; d_gene: .; j_gene: TRBJ1-5; abundance: .; CDR3nt: TGTGCCAGCAGACCCGGCGGGGCCTTTGGCAATCAGCCCCAGCATTTT; CDR3aa: CASRPGGAFGNQPQHF
len: 16; v_gene: TRBV2; d_gene: TRBD2; j_gene: TRBJ2-1; abundance: .; CDR3nt: TGTGCCAGCAGTCCCGATAGCGGGGGCTCCTACAATGAGCAGTTCTTC; CDR3aa: CASSPDSGGSYNEQFF
len: 19; v_gene: TRBV7-9; d_gene: TRBD1; j_gene: TRBJ1-2; abundance: once; CDR3nt: TGTGCCAGCAGCCCCCATTCGCCGGGACAGGGGTTTGGCGACTATGGCTACACCTTC; CDR3aa: CASSPHSPGQGFGDYGYTF
len: 16; v_gene: TRBV11-2; d_gene: .; j_gene: TRBJ2-3; abundance: once; CDR3nt: TGTGCCAGCAGCCCCCGTGGGGGCGTCGAAACAGATACGCAGTATTTT; CDR3aa: CASSPRGGVETDTQYF
len: 16; v_gene: TRBV6-5; d_gene: TRBD2; j_gene: TRBJ2-1; abundance: .; CDR3nt: TGTGCCAGCAGTTACTCCGGGACTAGCGGGACATCAGCCCGGTTCTTC; CDR3aa: CASSYSGTSGTSARFF
len: 14; v_gene: TRBV5-1; d_gene: TRBD1; j_gene: TRBJ1-4; abundance: once; CDR3nt: TGCGCCAGCAGCTTGGGGGACAGGGATGAAAAACTGTTTTTT; CDR3aa: CASSLGDRDEKLFF
len: 14; v_gene: TRBV9; d_gene: TRBD1; j_gene: TRBJ1-6; abundance: .; CDR3nt: TGTGCCAGCAGCGGAGGACAGGGGCATTCACCCCTCCACTTT; CDR3aa: CASSGGQGHSPLHF
len: 14; v_gene: TRBV29-1; d_gene: .; j_gene: TRBJ2-3; abundance: .; CDR3nt: TGCAGCGTTGTAACTACCCTTAGCACAGATACGCAGTATTTT; CDR3aa: CSVVTTLSTDTQYF
len: 14; v_gene: TRBV7-2; d_gene: TRBD1; j_gene: TRBJ2-7; abundance: .; CDR3nt: TGTGCCAGCAGCCCGATGGGACAGGGATACGAGCAGTACTTC; CDR3aa: CASSPMGQGYEQYF
len: 16; v_gene: TRBV24-1; d_gene: TRBD1; j_gene: TRBJ1-5; abundance: .; CDR3nt: TGTGCCACCAGTGATACGGGACAGGCGGGCAATCAGCCCCAGCATTTT; CDR3aa: CATSDTGQAGNQPQHF